Below are 27 T cell receptor beta chains sequenced from a single sample in a study of PD-1 blockade in classical Hodgkin lymphoma. Data came from immunoSEQ multiplex PCR; TCRdb stores just in-frame clones and leaves some out. The data contain tens of thousands of clones, more than 85% of them singletons. Every patient relapsed after autologous stem cell transplantation, and brentuximab vedotin exposure varied. This material consisted of peripheral blood mononuclear cells (PBMCs), taken at baseline. The receptors were sampled from a human donor with classical Hodgkin lymphoma.

V gene TRBV11-2 combines with J gene TRBJ2-1, with 8 bases matching TRBD2. The CDR3 length is 17 residues. V gave up 1 base and J gave up 8 bases; unmatched junction bases: 13. Germline loops: CDR1 SGHAT, CDR2 FQNNGV. Here the CDR3 DNA reads TGTGCCAGCAGCTTAGGAGGGTACGAGCGGGAGAGCCATGAGCAGTTCTTC. Protein: CASSLGGYERESHEQFF. The variable domain in full, with the rest retrieved from reference TRBV11-2 and TRBJ2-1, is EAGVAQSPRYKIIEKRQSVAFWCNPISGHATLYWYQQILGQGPKLLIQFQNNGVVDDSQLPKDRFSAERLKGVDSTLKIQPAKLEDSAVYLCASSLGGYERESHEQFFGPGTRLTVL.

The chain uses TRBV7-3 and TRBJ2-1; a weak D match, TRBD2 (5 bases). There are 16 residues in the CDR3. The V gene's germline CDR1 is SGHTA and CDR2 FQGTGA. V shed 4 bases and J shed 0 bases, with 13 bases lying between them. The CDR3 region has the DNA TGTGCCAGCAGCTCTGTAGCGCAAACCTCCTACAATGAGCAGTTCTTC. Its protein product is CASSSVAQTSYNEQFF.

The genes are TRBV11-2 and TRBJ2-1; 10 bases match TRBD2. The germline gives CDR1 SGHAT, CDR2 FQNNGV. CDR3 size: 15 residues. V shed 0 bases and J 10 bases; nucleotides not matched to a gene: 6. The CDR3 region is CASSLDLTSGAEQFF. Here the CDR3 DNA reads TGTGCCAGCAGCTTAGATCTAACTAGCGGGGCGGAGCAGTTCTTC.

The rearrangement joins TRBV9 to TRBJ1-3; a possible D gene is TRBD1 (6 bases). The CDR3 is 17 residues long. Trimming pared 0 bases from V and 3 bases from J, leaving 16 bases between. Germline values: CDR1 SGDLS, CDR2 YYNGEE. The DNA of the CDR3 is TGTGCCAGCAGCGTAGAAGGGGGAAGCTTGGGTGGAAACACCATATATTTT. It specifies CASSVEGGSLGGNTIYF.

The gene calls are TRBV25-1 and TRBJ2-7, with no clear D. The CDR3 has 11 residues. V lost 8 bases and J 3 bases, leaving 8 bases between the germline ends. CDR1 and CDR2 (germline): MGHDK, SYGVNS. CDR3 nucleotides: TGTGCCAGCCGGACGGGCTACGAGCAGTACTTC. It encodes CASRTGYEQYF.

This chain connects TRBV5-1 to TRBJ2-5; 9 bases align to TRBD1. V shed 1 base, J shed 1 base, and the junction held 11 bases outside the gene matches. This CDR3 spans 18 amino acids. Germline CDR1 SGHRS, CDR2 YFSETQ. CDR3: CASSLLSRTGESQETQYF. DNA of the CDR3: TGCGCCAGCAGCTTGCTGTCGAGGACAGGGGAATCCCAAGAGACCCAGTACTTC.

The chain joins TRBV6-5 to TRBJ2-7; D is perhaps TRBD2 (5 bases). The CDR3 has 14 residues. Germline assignment: CDR1 MNHEY and CDR2 SVGAGI. The ends were cut back, 2 bases at V and 7 bases at J, with 15 bases in the middle. The CDR3 DNA reads as TGTGCCAGCAGTTACCCCGGGGAAATGCGGGAGCAGTACTTC. Translating gives CASSYPGEMREQYF.

This clone has more than one count but fewer than ten. The chain joins TRBV25-1 to TRBJ2-7, with D possibly TRBD2 on 7 matching bases. This CDR3 is built from 16 residues. Per the germline V gene, CDR1 is MGHDK and CDR2 is SYGVNS. V was pared by 6 bases and J by 2 bases, with 20 bases between. CDR3 in amino acids: CASSPMPGGGAYEQYF. The CDR3 region has the DNA TGTGCCAGCAGCCCAATGCCGGGGGGCGGCGCCTACGAGCAGTACTTC.

The chain couples TRBV7-7 to TRBJ2-5, with D uncertain. The CDR3 has 14 amino acids. Germline CDR1 reads SSHAT; CDR2 reads FNYEAQ (reference sequence). With 4 bases removed from V and 1 base from J, the gap between germline ends came to 10 bases. This CDR3 reads CASSSSGFQETQYF. CDR3 bases: TGTGCCAGCAGCTCCTCAGGTTTCCAAGAGACCCAGTACTTC.

V and J are TRBV29-1 and TRBJ2-3, with D unresolved. Germline CDR1 SQVTM, CDR2 ANQGSEA. The V and J ends lost 0 bases and 2 bases respectively, with 6 bases between them. The CDR3 totals 13 residues. The DNA for the CDR3 is TGCAGCGTTGAAGAGAAATTCACAGATACGCAGTATTTT. Translation: CSVEEKFTDTQYF.

The V and J genes are TRBV7-9 and TRBJ1-1, with unresolved D. Germline V gene sequence: CDR1 SEHNR, CDR2 FQNEAQ (reference sequence). The V end was cut by 1 base, the J end by 5 bases, with 8 bases between. The CDR3 is 13 amino acids. In DNA, the CDR3 is TGTGCCAGCAGCTTAGGGTCCCAGACTGAAGCTTTCTTT. Residues: CASSLGSQTEAFF.

J is TRBJ1-4 and V is TRBV5-6; D is undetermined. Germline CDR1 and CDR2: SGHDT and YYEEEE. With 8 bases removed from V and 2 bases from J, the gap between germline ends came to 13 bases. CDR3 size: 14 residues. The CDR3 region is CASSLGSTNEKLFF. CDR3 DNA sequence: TGTGCCAGTTCCCTCGGGAGCACTAATGAAAAACTGTTTTTT.

The V call is TRBV11-2, the J call TRBJ2-3; 7 nucleotides line up with TRBD2. The germline V gene encodes CDR1 SGHAT and CDR2 FQNNGV. Trimming removed 1 base from V and 7 bases from J; junction bases left unmatched: 8. The length of the CDR3 is 15 residues. The CDR3 DNA follows: TGTGCCAGCAGCTTAGGACTAGCAGGGACGTATACGCAGTATTTT. It yields the protein CASSLGLAGTYTQYF.

This clone was seen only once. The chain links TRBV9 to TRBJ2-5, with 7 bases matching TRBD2. The junction had 8 bases not matched to a gene; V was cut back by 4 bases and J by 5 bases. The CDR3 sequence is 14 residues long. The V gene's germline CDR1 is SGDLS and CDR2 YYNGEE. The CDR3 region is CASSPTGGRETQYF. CDR3 DNA sequence: TGTGCCAGCAGCCCAACCGGGGGGAGGGAGACCCAGTACTTC.

The chain uses TRBV30 and TRBJ1-1; D perhaps matches TRBD1 (5 bases). Per the germline V gene, CDR1 is GTSNPN and CDR2 is SVGIG (reference sequence). The ends were cut back, 2 bases at V and 5 bases at J, with 12 bases in the middle. This CDR3 region has 13 residues. In DNA, the CDR3 is TGTGCCTGGAGTTTCCAGGGTGGTACTGAAGCTTTCTTT. Its protein is CAWSFQGGTEAFF.

This clone was detected a few times. This chain uses TRBV2 with TRBJ2-2, with 9 bases identical to TRBD2. V dropped 4 bases and J dropped 0; count of bases not matched to a gene: 0. The germline gives CDR1 SNHLY, CDR2 FYNNEI. The CDR3 is made up of 15 amino acids. The CDR3 protein is CASSGLAANTGELFF. The CDR3, as DNA: TGTGCCAGCAGTGGACTAGCGGCGAACACCGGGGAGCTGTTTTTT.

V usage is TRBV2 and J usage is TRBJ1-3, with 9 bases that match TRBD1. CDR1 and CDR2 from the germline V gene are SNHLY and FYNNEI. This CDR3 is built from 14 residues. Losses at the gene ends were 6 bases for V and 8 bases for J; bases not matched to a gene: 8. The CDR3 region is CASRSGQGEHTIYF. The CDR3 DNA sequence: TGTGCCAGCAGATCGGGACAGGGAGAGCACACCATATATTTT. Combining the CDR3 with reference TRBV2 and TRBJ1-3 gives the whole variable domain EPEVTQTPSHQVTQMGQEVILRCVPISNHLYFYWYRQILGQKVEFLVSFYNNEISEKSEIFDDQFSVERPDGSNFTLKIRSTKLEDSAMYFCASRSGQGEHTIYFGEGSWLTVV.

V is TRBV10-1 and J is TRBJ2-2; TRBD2 agrees at 11 bases. V was clipped by 2 bases and J by 7 bases; unmatched bases: 15. Germline V gene data show CDR1 as WNHNN and CDR2 as SYGVQD (reference sequence). CDR3 size: 19 residues. The CDR3 reads CASSELFQGLAARGGELFF. CDR3 DNA sequence: TGCGCCAGCAGTGAGCTATTCCAGGGACTAGCGGCCAGGGGCGGGGAGCTGTTTTTT.

This clone was recorded once. The chain combines TRBV30 with TRBJ2-7; 13 bases agree with TRBD2. The CDR3 has 15 residues. Germline V gene lookup returns CDR1 GTSNPN and CDR2 SVGIG (reference sequence). Trimming removed 3 bases from V and 2 bases from J; junction bases left unmatched: 4. CDR3 residues: CAWSPGLAGTYEQYF. The CDR3 DNA reads as TGTGCCTGGAGCCCGGGACTAGCGGGGACCTACGAGCAGTACTTC.

The rearrangement links TRBV18 to TRBJ2-5; the D gene is possibly TRBD1 (8 bases). The CDR3 runs 15 residues. The V gene's germline CDR1 is KGHSH and CDR2 LQKENI. V lost 3 bases to trimming and J lost 5 bases, with 16 bases between them. CDR3 in amino acids: CASSPAGQGGETQYF. The CDR3 nucleotides read TGTGCCAGCTCACCGGCAGGACAGGGAGGGGAGACCCAGTACTTC.

The rearrangement joins TRBV7-9 to TRBJ2-6; D not resolved. The CDR3 runs to 19 residues. Germline CDR1 is SEHNR and CDR2 is FQNEAQ (reference sequence). V was clipped by 2 bases and J by 1 base, with 18 bases between them. Here the CDR3 reads CASSLPNLIVGSGANVLTF. Here the CDR3 DNA reads TGTGCCAGCAGCTTACCCAACCTAATTGTGGGTTCTGGGGCCAACGTCCTGACTTTC.

This chain uses TRBV7-9 with TRBJ1-5; TRBD1 is a possible D gene (5 bases). Trimming pared 1 base from V and 1 base from J, leaving 5 bases between. The CDR3 is 14 residues long. Germline values: CDR1 SEHNR, CDR2 FQNEAQ (reference sequence). CDR3 region: CASSLGTSNQPQHF. CDR3 DNA: TGTGCCAGCAGCTTAGGGACAAGCAATCAGCCCCAGCATTTT.

J is TRBJ2-3 and V is TRBV2; D is perhaps TRBD1 or TRBD2 (6 bases each). Trimming shortened V by 1 base and J by 5 bases, and 10 bases separated the two germline ends. In germline, CDR1 is SNHLY, CDR2 FYNNEI. The CDR3 has 14 amino acids. The CDR3 protein is CASSEGTAGDTQYF. Written as DNA, the CDR3 is TGTGCCAGCAGTGAAGGGACAGCGGGAGATACGCAGTATTTT.

This clone was observed a few times. The V call is TRBV19, the J call TRBJ2-3; 7 bases align to TRBD2. The CDR3 sequence is 15 residues long. V shed 3 bases, J shed 0 bases, and the junction held 3 bases outside the gene matches. CDR1 LNHDA and CDR2 SQIVND come from the germline V gene (reference sequence). CDR3 sequence: CASSIAGVSTDTQYF. CDR3 coding DNA: TGTGCCAGTAGTATCGCGGGGGTAAGCACAGATACGCAGTATTTT.

V usage is TRBV7-9 and J usage is TRBJ1-3; perhaps TRBD1 as D (5 bases). Germline loops: CDR1 SEHNR, CDR2 FQNEAQ (reference sequence). The CDR3 extends over 17 amino acids. Between the trimmed V and J ends, which lost 2 bases and 0 bases, there was a span of 14 bases. The CDR3 DNA reads TGTGCCAGCAGCTTATTACAGGCACTATTCTCTGGAAACACCATATATTTT. This translates into CASSLLQALFSGNTIYF.

The V gene is TRBV19, the J gene TRBJ2-3; TRBD2 matches 9 bases. Trimming at V came to 7 bases and at J to 7 bases, leaving 12 bases not matched to a gene. The CDR3 has 15 residues. Germline assignment: CDR1 LNHDA and CDR2 SQIVND (reference sequence). CDR3: CASTKLAGAVNTQYF. In DNA form, the CDR3 reads TGTGCCAGTACTAAATTAGCGGGAGCCGTGAATACGCAGTATTTT. Supplemented by reference TRBV19 and TRBJ2-3, the full variable domain reads DGGITQSPKYLFRKEGQNVTLSCEQNLNHDAMYWYRQDPGQGLRLIYYSQIVNDFQKGDIAEGYSVSREKKESFPLTVTSAQKNPTAFYLCASTKLAGAVNTQYFGPGTRLTVL.

The V call is TRBV7-8, the J call TRBJ2-2; D may be TRBD2 (6 bases). The V and J ends lost 1 base and 5 bases respectively, with 14 bases between them. Germline-derived CDR1 and CDR2 are SGHVS and FQNEAQ. The CDR3 covers 16 residues. CDR3 region: CASSLGEAGWTGELFF. The CDR3 nucleotides are TGTGCCAGCAGCTTAGGGGAGGCGGGTTGGACCGGGGAGCTGTTTTTT.